Below are 11 T cell receptor beta chains sequenced from a single sample in a study of cytomegalovirus exposure and HLA in healthy donors. The PCR made use of 60 Vbeta and 13 Jbeta primers. Sequenced by immunoSEQ multiplex PCR; TCRdb stores in-frame clones only, minus some. The sample lists about 240,000 clones; approximately 81% were seen once. Sequenced: PBMCs. These TCRs come from a woman aged 55 to 70 in good health and CMV-seropositive.

This sequence joins TRBV5-1 and TRBJ2-7; tentative D call: TRBD1 (6 bases). This CDR3 contains 13 residues. From germline, CDR1 is SGHRS and CDR2 YFSETQ. Trimming pared 4 bases from V and 3 bases from J, leaving 11 bases between. CDR3 in amino acids: CASSPQGYYEQYF. The CDR3 DNA follows: TGCGCCAGCAGCCCGCAGGGGTACTACGAGCAGTACTTC.

The V gene is TRBV9, the J gene TRBJ2-7; D perhaps matches TRBD2 (6 bases). Trimming took 3 bases from V and 1 from J, leaving 14 bases between them. CDR3 length: 15 amino acids. Germline CDR1 is SGDLS and CDR2 is YYNGEE. CDR3 sequence: CASSAGGGGSYEQYF. The CDR3 DNA sequence: TGTGCCAGCAGCGCCGGGGGTGGGGGATCCTACGAGCAGTACTTC.

The chain has TRBV19 and TRBJ2-2; D not certain. V was pared by 5 bases and J by 1 base, with 8 bases between. The CDR3 runs to 14 residues. CDR1 and CDR2 from the germline V gene are LNHDA and SQIVND (reference sequence). The chain's CDR3 is CASSRAGNTGELFF. The CDR3, as DNA: TGTGCCAGTAGTCGTGCAGGGAACACCGGGGAGCTGTTTTTT.

The chain joins TRBV6-5 to TRBJ1-3, with TRBD1 as a possible D gene (5 bases). Between the trimmed V and J ends, which lost 6 bases and 0 bases, there was a span of 12 bases. The CDR3 spans 15 residues. The V gene's germline CDR1 is MNHEY and CDR2 SVGAGI. CDR3 nucleotides: TGTGCCAGCAGAGCTGACAGTTCCTCTGGAAACACCATATATTTT. Translation gives CASRADSSSGNTIYF.

The V and J genes are TRBV6-1 and TRBJ2-7; TRBD1 matches 9 bases. CDR1 and CDR2 from the germline V gene are MNHNS and SASEGT. The CDR3 spans 13 residues. The J segment lost 2 bases and the V segment lost 5 bases, leaving 1 base of the junction unmatched. CDR3 DNA sequence: TGTGCCAGCAGTAGGACAGGGGCCTACGAGCAGTACTTC. Translation gives CASSRTGAYEQYF.

This chain joins TRBV4-2 and TRBJ2-1, with D maybe TRBD2 (6 bases). The CDR3 is made up of 15 amino acids. V lost 0 bases, J lost 9 bases, and 15 bases lay in between. Germline values: CDR1 LGHNA, CDR2 YNFKEQ. CDR3 bases: TGTGCCAGCAGCCAAGAGCACGCTCGGGGGAGTGAGCAGTTCTTC. Translated: CASSQEHARGSEQFF.

V is TRBV15 and J is TRBJ1-5; D remains ambiguous. The CDR3 consists of 12 residues. CDR1 and CDR2 from the germline V gene are LNHNV and YYDKDF (reference sequence). Trimming left V 3 bases short and J 6 bases short, with 6 bases between. CDR3 DNA: TGTGCCACCAGCAGCCGTGTTCAGCCCCAGCATTTT. It specifies CATSSRVQPQHF.

This chain's CDR3 is CASRVDRGRNEKLFF. The DNA of the CDR3 is TGTGCCAGCAGGGTGGACAGGGGTCGTAATGAAAAACTGTTTTTT. The J gene is TRBJ1-4, the V gene TRBV6-5; 9 bases map to TRBD1. CDR3 size: 15 residues. Germline CDR1 is MNHEY and CDR2 is SVGAGI. The V gene end was trimmed by 6 bases and the J gene end by 4 bases; junction bases not matched to a gene: 6.

The rearrangement links TRBV19 to TRBJ1-1, with 8 bases identical to TRBD1. The length of the CDR3 is 15 residues. Germline CDR1 and CDR2: LNHDA and SQIVND (reference sequence). Trimming cost V 5 bases and J 3 bases; bases outside gene matches: 8. The CDR3 protein is CASSSDRGFYTEAFF. The CDR3 coding sequence is TGTGCCAGTAGTTCAGACAGGGGCTTCTACACTGAAGCTTTCTTT.

This clone was found a few times. The chain employs TRBV6-1 and TRBJ1-1, with TRBD1 matching over 7 bases. The CDR3 sequence is 12 residues long. The trim removed 3 bases at V and 8 bases at J, leaving 3 bases unmatched. CDR1 and CDR2 (germline): MNHNS, SASEGT. The CDR3 is CASSETGLEAFF. CDR3 DNA: TGTGCCAGCAGTGAGACAGGGTTAGAAGCTTTCTTT.

This rearrangement joins TRBV5-1 to TRBJ2-2; 8 bases align to TRBD2. In germline, CDR1 is SGHRS, CDR2 YFSETQ. The CDR3 spans 18 residues. Germline trimming cut 4 bases from V and 5 bases from J; bases unmatched to any gene: 16. The CDR3 DNA reads TGCGCCAGCAGCCGAGTTTTCGACGGGGGGGCGCATACCGGGGAGCTGTTTTTT. Residues: CASSRVFDGGAHTGELFF.